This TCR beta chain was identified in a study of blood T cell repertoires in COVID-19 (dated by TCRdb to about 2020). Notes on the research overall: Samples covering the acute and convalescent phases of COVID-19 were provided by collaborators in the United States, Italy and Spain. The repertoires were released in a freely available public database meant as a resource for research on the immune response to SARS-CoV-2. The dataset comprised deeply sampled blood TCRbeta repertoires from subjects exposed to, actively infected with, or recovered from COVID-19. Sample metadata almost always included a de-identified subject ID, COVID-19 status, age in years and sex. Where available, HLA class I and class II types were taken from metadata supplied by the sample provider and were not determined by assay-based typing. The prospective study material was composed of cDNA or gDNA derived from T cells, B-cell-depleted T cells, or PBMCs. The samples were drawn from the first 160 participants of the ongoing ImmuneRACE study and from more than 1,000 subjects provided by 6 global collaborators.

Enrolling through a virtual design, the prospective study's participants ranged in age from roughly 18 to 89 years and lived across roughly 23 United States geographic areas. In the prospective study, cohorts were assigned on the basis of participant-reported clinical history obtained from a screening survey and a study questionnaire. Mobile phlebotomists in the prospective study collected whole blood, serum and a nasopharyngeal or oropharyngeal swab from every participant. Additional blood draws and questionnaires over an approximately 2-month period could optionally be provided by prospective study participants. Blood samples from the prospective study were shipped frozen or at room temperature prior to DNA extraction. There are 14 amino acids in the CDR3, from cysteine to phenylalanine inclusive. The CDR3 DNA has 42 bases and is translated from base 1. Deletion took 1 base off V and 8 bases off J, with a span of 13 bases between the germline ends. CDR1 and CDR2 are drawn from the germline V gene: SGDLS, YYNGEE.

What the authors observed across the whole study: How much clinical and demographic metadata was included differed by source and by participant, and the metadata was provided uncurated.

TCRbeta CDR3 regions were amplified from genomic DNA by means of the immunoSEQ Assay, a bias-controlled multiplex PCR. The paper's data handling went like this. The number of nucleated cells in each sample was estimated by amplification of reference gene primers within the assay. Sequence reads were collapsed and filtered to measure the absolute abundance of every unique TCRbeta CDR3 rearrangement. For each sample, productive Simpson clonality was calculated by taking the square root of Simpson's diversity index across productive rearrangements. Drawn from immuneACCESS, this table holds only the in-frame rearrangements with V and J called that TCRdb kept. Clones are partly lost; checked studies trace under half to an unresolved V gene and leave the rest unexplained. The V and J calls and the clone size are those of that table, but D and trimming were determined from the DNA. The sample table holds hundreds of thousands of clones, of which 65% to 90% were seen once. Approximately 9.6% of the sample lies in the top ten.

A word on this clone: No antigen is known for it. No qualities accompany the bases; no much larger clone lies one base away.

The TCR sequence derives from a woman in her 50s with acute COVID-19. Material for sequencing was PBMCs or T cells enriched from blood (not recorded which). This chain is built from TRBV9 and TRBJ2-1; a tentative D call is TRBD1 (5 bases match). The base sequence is TGTGCCAGCAGCGTACAGCAGGGTTGGTATGAGCAGTTCTTC. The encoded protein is CASSVQQGWYEQFF. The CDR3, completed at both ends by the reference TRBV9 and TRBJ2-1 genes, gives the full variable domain DSGVTQTPKHLITATGQRVTLRCSPRSGDLSVYWYQQSLDQGLQFLIQYYNGEERAKGNILERFSAQQFPDLHSELNLSSLELGDSALYFCASSVQQGWYEQFFGPGTRLTVL.